Sequencing of this T cell receptor (beta chain) was carried out in a study of healthy donors' naive CD4 and CD8 T cells. Study-level points and caveats: Homeostatic proliferation of naive T cells was not examined as a bias source.

A linear amplification protocol produced the TCR libraries from roughly 0.5 ug of total RNA. TCRdb passed the reads through MiXCR, listing each CDR3 protein once. The sample consists of about 180,000 distinct CDR3 sequences, about four fifths of them appearing once. On this clonotype itself: The antigen remains undetermined.

The CDR3 spans 19 residues. With 4 bases clipped from V and 4 bases from J, the junction kept 16 bases outside the gene matches. CDR1 MNHNS and CDR2 SASEGT come from the germline V gene. The chain uses TRBV6-1 and TRBJ2-1; 10 nucleotides align to TRBD2. The sample taken for sequencing was naive CD4+ and CD8+ T cells sorted from blood, pooled from several donors. This TCR derives from a pool of human donors in good health; the sample pools cells from several healthy donors. DNA of the CDR3: TGTGCCAGCAGTGTCATGGGGCCAAGCGGGAGGGCGAATTACAATGAGCAGTTCTTC. This codes for CASSVMGPSGRANYNEQFF.